This T cell receptor (beta chain) stems from a study of cytomegalovirus exposure and HLA in healthy donors (dated by TCRdb to the late 2010s). Regarding the study in general: According to an earlier analysis of 587 of the donors, some 180 million T cells yielded roughly 100 million unique TCR beta sequences and around 280 Gb of sequence data. In a later analysis, previously published TCR beta repertoires from hundreds of donors were re-analyzed and high-resolution HLA genotyping was added so that TCR occurrence patterns could be studied. To decide whether each TCR beta V gene segment behaved as functional or pseudogenic, an earlier analysis of some 600 of the donors relied on high-throughput TCR beta sequencing. The study combined high-throughput TCR immunosequencing, statistical association of individual TCRs with disease status, and machine learning to predict cytomegalovirus infection status. Donor age, sex, ethnicity and CMV serostatus were collected together with the repertoire data. A later genetic analysis took genome-wide SNP genotypes for about 55% of the roughly 670 donors and used that subset as a discovery cohort. Both class I and class II loci were covered by HLA typing, at four-digit resolution. The study aimed to test whether signatures of past pathogen exposure could be identified by cataloging public T cell receptors. In addition to the first cohort of about 650 subjects, a separate validation cohort of over 90 different subjects was used. Four to six DR-DQ haplotypes were handled as single units for association and clustering because linkage in the cohort was strong. The study used immunosequencing to profile the T cell repertoires of 666 subjects and linked those repertoires to cytomegalovirus serostatus. Every repertoire in the discovery cohort had been generated on one and the same sequencing platform. Rather than using new phenotypic data, the later analysis identified candidate immune exposures from TCR beta sequences and from how often those sequences occurred across donors. Across about 380 genotyped donors of the cohort, an average of about 220,000 unique TCR beta nucleotide sequences per donor were sequenced, and around 19% of those sequences were non-productive. Of the roughly 400 genotyped donors, about 80% fell in the genetic ancestry cluster associated with self-reported Caucasian donors. An early release covering 500 to 750 HLA-typed donors comprised approximately 290 gigabases of sequencing data and 85 million or so unique TCR sequences. The number of donors typed differed by locus, with roughly 620-630 for A, B, C, DRB1 and DQB1, roughly 550 for DQA1, approximately 580 for DPA1, and approximately 470 for DPB1.

The cohort consisted of hundreds of healthy bone marrow donors. At the time of sampling, all cohort members were nominally healthy, though unrecorded immune exposures were likely present. The donor was CMV seropositive and belonged to the group of more than 250 seropositive cohort members. Every donor gave a peripheral blood sample, and the peripheral blood mononuclear cells from that sample were used for TCR beta sequencing. The Qiagen DNeasy Blood Extraction Kit was used to extract genomic DNA from the blood cell samples. For this clone: Its cognate antigen has yet to be identified. Within one base of it there is no much larger clone, and no base qualities were kept.

Library prep was done by the immunoSEQ multiplex PCR assay. For the multiplex PCR, a mixture combining 60 forward primers for TCR Vbeta segments and 13 reverse primers for TCR Jbeta segments was used. Amplification of the CDR3 region of rearranged TCR beta genes was performed with a multiplex PCR assay on genomic DNA. The amplified TCR beta libraries were sequenced on the Illumina HiSeq System as 87-base-pair reads. The source study handled its data this way. Across the 700 or so repertoires, a later analysis counted 80 million or so unique TCR beta chains, roughly 11 million of which were shared by at least two donors. Raw reads were error-corrected and collapsed into unique sequences with a nearest-neighbor algorithm that merged closely related sequences to remove PCR and sequencing errors. CDR3 sequences were aligned to IMGT reference sequences to assign V, D and J gene segments. For a sequence to be retained, at least a six-nucleotide match to both a V gene segment and a J gene segment was required. Rearrangements were called productive when the CDR3 lacked stop codons and stayed in frame with V and J; all others were non-productive. Following IMGT convention, CDR3 was defined as the stretch from the second conserved V-encoded cysteine to the conserved J-encoded phenylalanine. Sequences without an unambiguous match to a single V gene segment were excluded from the earlier analysis of approximately 560 of the donors. An earlier analysis of fewer than 750 of the donors classified V segments as functional when productive rearrangements were above 56.7% and as segregating when the standard deviation between donors was above 5%. A statistical classification framework was developed to diagnose cytomegalovirus status using the catalog of TCR beta chain sequences. In a later analysis, TCR nucleotide sequences were compared against IMGT/GENE-DB human TR gene sequences so that V and J genes could be assigned. A later analysis assigned CDR3 sequences and most-parsimonious VDJ recombination scenarios with the TCRdist pipeline. A later analysis defined each TCR beta chain by its CDR3 amino acid sequence plus V-gene family, and excluded reads lacking a unique V-gene family. To address suspected cross-contamination and a sequencing artifact, a later analysis removed 592 highly shared, low-generation-probability nucleotide sequences. For each public chain, a later analysis derived a clonal expansion index from normalized ranks of inferred template counts within each repertoire. A later analysis computed generation probabilities with a VDJ recombination model fitted to out-of-frame rearrangements, and checked the results against IGoR. Hypergeometric tests were used in a later analysis to score TCR-TCR, TCR-HLA and TCR-CMV co-occurrence, with a repertoire-size bias correction applied to the TCR pairs. False discovery rates were estimated in a later analysis by permuting HLA or CMV assignments 20 times. In a later analysis, co-occurring TCRs were grouped with DBSCAN, and TCRdist sequence similarity was added when clustering was performed within HLA-allele-positive subsets. Co-occurrence clustering excluded repertoires with fewer than 30,000 or more than 120,000 public chains, plus five with anomalous nucleotide sharing. The table was pulled from immuneACCESS by TCRdb, which kept in-frame rearrangements only. Such tables lose some clones; where checked, under half of the loss comes from unresolved V genes, and the rest has no known cause. That table furnishes V, J and clone size, whereas the DNA furnished D and trimming. Across this sample there are approximately 150,000 clones, with roughly 80% seen only once. The ten largest make up more than 3.5% of the sample.

CDR1 and CDR2 were assigned from the germline V gene (reference sequence) as MNHNY and SVGAGI. Including cysteine and phenylalanine, the CDR3 has 14 amino acids. Only the CDR3 part of the read is kept: 42 bases, read in frame from the first base. V and J are truncated by 2 bases and 8 bases respectively, leaving an intervening sequence of 12 bases. General findings and caveats noted by the study authors: The classifier was reported to diagnose cytomegalovirus status with high specificity and sensitivity in both the original and validation cohorts. An earlier analysis of approximately 530 of the donors showed that most TCR beta V segments appeared in productive rearrangements either about 87% or about 30% of the time, which broadly matched IMGT annotations. Specific HLA alleles were associated with roughly 16,000 TCR beta sequences at a false discovery rate of 0.05 in a later analysis. According to a later analysis, TCR association rates differed among HLA loci, with DRB1 alleles showing the most associated TCRs and HLA-C alleles showing the fewest. According to the authors, the approach could potentially be generalized to other disease states and immunological phenotypes. According to a later genetic analysis, donors in an Asian-associated ancestry cluster had fewer N-insertions in productive TCRs than the roughly 660-donor mean. Linkage disequilibrium might explain the correlated functional status among segregating V segments, but an unknown experimental factor could not be excluded. The only immune exposure information available for the cohort was CMV serostatus. A further reported finding was that TCR beta sequences accurately predicted the HLA-A and HLA-B alleles for most subjects in the first cohort. The earlier analysis of some 560 of the donors excluded roughly 16 rarely observed V segments, including chromosome 9 orphons, because counts were too low. In a later analysis, HLA-associated TCR beta chains showed more clonal expansion and lower generation probabilities than non-associated chains that were equally common. Because the 87-base-pair reads could not distinguish some IMGT-functional V segments, including TRBV6-2 and TRBV6-3, those segments were excluded. Several of the top co-occurrence clusters appeared to be linked to parvovirus B19, influenza, CMV and Epstein-Barr virus, according to a later analysis. Because HLA typing was unavailable for some donors at each locus, only the typed subset was used in association tests. In a later analysis, most CMV-associated TCR beta chains were found to appear HLA-restricted, with HLA associations seemingly driven largely by CMV exposure. Most TCR sequences were observed very rarely across donors, whereas some public TCRs were present in many individuals. Three of the identified cytomegalovirus-associated TCR beta chains were confirmed in vitro to be specific for cytomegalovirus antigens. Roughly uniform sequencing depth across donors was assumed in presence/absence analyses, although this assumption may not hold. In the study, about 150 TCR beta chains were listed as associated with cytomegalovirus. An association between a missense DCLRE1C variant and V-gene and J-gene trimming of TCR beta chains was found in a later genetic analysis and replicated in an independent cohort. The sequencing pipeline was judged likely to have produced a cluster of highly shared sequence variants as a technical artifact. Only TCR beta chains were sequenced in this cohort, and the absence of alpha or paired-chain data limited detectable features. When HLA alleles, especially DR and DQ, strongly co-occurred, TCR associations were difficult to assign to individual alleles.

The chain is assembled from TRBV6-6 and TRBJ1-4, with TRBD1 as a weak D call on 6 bases. The receptor comes from a man aged 30 to 39 in good health and CMV-seropositive. Sequencing was performed on PBMCs. The CDR3 reads CASSYGRGGEKLFF. Read as DNA, the sequence is TGTGCCAGCAGTTACGGCAGGGGTGGAGAAAAACTGTTTTTT.